These 17 T cell receptor beta chains were sequenced from one sample in a study of beta chain features in type 1 diabetes. Reverse transcribing all isolated RNA meant expressed TCRB transcripts were sequenced. Some clones are missing from TCRdb's copy, which holds only in-frame ones; the method was immunoSEQ multiplex PCR. The sample has a few hundred thousand clones, around 15% seen once. General observations from the study: The study found moderately but significantly shorter TCRB CDR3s in all four CD4+ subsets of Type 1 diabetes patients.

These receptors' targets are unknown. What was sequenced was naive CD4+ T cells from blood. All receptors derive from a young man with type 1 diabetes.

A few counts support this clone. The J gene is TRBJ2-1, the V gene TRBV7-2, with a tentative D call TRBD1 (6 bases). CDR3 length: 14 residues. Trimming took 4 bases from V and 6 from J, leaving 13 bases between them. Germline CDR1 is SGHTA and CDR2 is FQGNSA. This chain's CDR3 is CASSSPTGTNEQFF. The DNA for the CDR3 is TGTGCCAGCAGCTCCCCCACAGGGACCAATGAGCAGTTCTTC.

This clone came up a few times. The chain joins TRBV5-4 to TRBJ2-1, with D perhaps given as TRBD1 or TRBD2 (5 bases each). This CDR3 contains 15 residues. Trimming cost V 7 bases and J 0 bases, with 14 bases left between them. CDR1 and CDR2 (germline): SGHNT, YYREEE (reference sequence). As DNA, the CDR3 is TGTGCCAGCCAGCCGGGGCTAGCCTCCTACAATGAGCAGTTCTTC. Translation gives CASQPGLASYNEQFF.

The table lists this clone with a few counts. The chain carries TRBV19 and TRBJ2-4; no clear D gene. Trimming stripped 5 bases from V and 1 base from J, with 18 bases between. The CDR3 sequence is 17 residues long. Germline lookup yields CDR1 LNHDA and CDR2 SQIVND (reference sequence). The CDR3 sequence is CASSPSPANSAKNIQYF. The CDR3 nucleotides read TGTGCCAGTAGTCCTAGTCCGGCAAATTCGGCCAAAAACATTCAGTACTTC.

This clone was found a few times. The V and J genes are TRBV15 and TRBJ2-1; no clear D. Trimming removed 0 bases at V and 10 bases at J, with 10 bases between. This CDR3 is 13 amino acids long. Germline V gene lookup returns CDR1 LNHNV and CDR2 YYDKDF (reference sequence). CDR3: CATSRDGASEQFF. The CDR3 region has the DNA TGTGCCACCAGCAGAGATGGTGCAAGCGAGCAGTTCTTC.

V is TRBV14 and J is TRBJ2-2; D gene ambiguous. Germline-derived CDR1 and CDR2 are SGHDN and FVKESK. The CDR3 loop spans 13 amino acids. Trimming removed 1 base from V and 7 bases from J, with 7 bases in between. Written as DNA, the CDR3 is TGTGCCAGCAGCCAAGGGGCCTACGGGGAGCTGTTTTTT. Translating it yields CASSQGAYGELFF.

This rearrangement joins TRBV19 to TRBJ1-5; tentatively, D is TRBD1 (5 bases). Trimming took 5 bases from V and 9 from J, leaving 20 bases between them. In germline, CDR1 is LNHDA, CDR2 SQIVND (reference sequence). The CDR3 totals 15 residues. The CDR3 sequence is CASSGADNSRRPQHF. The CDR3 DNA reads as TGTGCCAGTAGTGGAGCGGACAATTCTCGTCGGCCCCAGCATTTT.

This clone was seen more than once but under ten times. The chain is built from TRBV14 and TRBJ2-1, with 8 bases aligning to TRBD2. Looked up from germline, CDR1 is SGHDN and CDR2 is FVKESK. The CDR3 runs 15 residues. After removal of 1 base from V and 5 bases from J, the junction contained 4 bases not matched to a gene. This CDR3 is CASSQAGGLNNEQFF. For the CDR3, the DNA is TGTGCCAGCAGCCAAGCGGGAGGGCTGAACAATGAGCAGTTCTTC.

This clone appeared a few times. V gene TRBV28 combines with J gene TRBJ2-1; D may correspond to TRBD1 or TRBD2 (5 bases each). The CDR3 is 12 amino acids. The germline CDR1 and CDR2 sequences are MDHEN and SYDVKM. The V and J ends lost 5 bases and 7 bases respectively, with 9 bases between them. The CDR3 region is CASSLAGNEQFF. In DNA, the CDR3 is TGTGCCAGCAGTCTAGCAGGGAATGAGCAGTTCTTC.

This clone has just one count. V gene TRBV7-2 combines with J gene TRBJ1-5, with D hard to call. CDR3 length equals 14 residues. Looked up from germline, CDR1 is SGHTA and CDR2 is FQGNSA. Trimming shortened V by 3 bases and J by 0 bases, and 6 bases separated the two germline ends. CDR3 in amino acids: CASSLSDSNQPQHF. For the CDR3, the DNA is TGTGCCAGCAGCTTGTCCGATAGCAATCAGCCCCAGCATTTT. Using reference TRBV7-2 and TRBJ1-5 for the parts outside the CDR3, the full variable domain is GAGVSQSPSNKVTEKGKDVELRCDPISGHTALYWYRQSLGQGLEFLIYFQGNSAPDKSGLPSDRFSAERTGGSVSTLTIQRTQQEDSAVYLCASSLSDSNQPQHFGDGTRLSIL.

V and J are TRBV9 and TRBJ2-5; no clear D gene. The germline V and J ends were trimmed by 0 bases and 0 bases, with 6 bases remaining between them. The CDR3 is 14 amino acids. Per the germline V gene, CDR1 is SGDLS and CDR2 is YYNGEE. CDR3: CASSVVADQETQYF. DNA of the CDR3: TGTGCCAGCAGCGTAGTGGCGGACCAAGAGACCCAGTACTTC.

Turning to this clone: The limits of the CDR3 on the DNA are not certain, so only TCRdb's listed CDR3 is given. CDR3 sequence: CSVASGTKFF. V is TRBV29-1 and J is TRBJ2-1. The germline gives CDR1 SQVTM, CDR2 ANQGSEA. The CDR3 length equals 10 residues, ends included.

In its sample, this clone was seen a few times. J is TRBJ1-2 and V is TRBV4-1, with D perhaps TRBD1 (5 bases). The CDR3 contains 11 residues. Trimming removed 9 bases from V and 9 bases from J, with 14 bases in between. Germline V gene data show CDR1 as MGHRA and CDR2 as YSYEKL. The CDR3 sequence is CASGGSRSYTF. Here the CDR3 DNA reads TGCGCCAGTGGGGGGAGTAGAAGCTACACCTTC.

This chain joins TRBV10-3 and TRBJ2-7; 7 bases fit TRBD2. J was trimmed by 4 bases and V by 4 bases; bases with no gene match: 7. The CDR3 is made up of 14 amino acids. Germline CDR1 is ENHRY and CDR2 is SYGVKD. The CDR3 DNA reads as TGTGCCATCAGTGGGGCGGGAGTGGAGTACGAGCAGTACTTC. This translates into CAISGAGVEYEQYF.

The V call is TRBV27, the J call TRBJ2-3, with 8 bases identical to TRBD2. CDR1 is MNHEY, CDR2 SMNVEV, per germline (reference sequence). CDR3 size: 14 residues. Germline trimming cut 3 bases from V and 6 bases from J; bases unmatched to any gene: 5. CDR3 bases: TGTGCCAGCAGTTTGGGCGGGAGGAGGGATACGCAGTATTTT. Translating gives CASSLGGRRDTQYF.

Only a few counts were recorded for this clone. V gene TRBV5-1 combines with J gene TRBJ2-1, with D maybe TRBD1 (5 bases). Trimming cost V 0 bases and J 0 bases, with 13 bases left between them. Per germline, CDR1 SGHRS and CDR2 YFSETQ. The CDR3 has 17 amino acids. The CDR3 spells CASSLGEQAYSYNEQFF. DNA for the CDR3: TGCGCCAGCAGCTTGGGGGAACAGGCGTACTCCTACAATGAGCAGTTCTTC.

This clone was observed a handful of times. V and J are TRBV30 and TRBJ1-3, with no clear D. The germline V gene encodes CDR1 GTSNPN and CDR2 SVGIG (reference sequence). Between the trimmed V and J ends, which lost 0 bases and 7 bases, there was a span of 13 bases. The length of the CDR3 is 14 residues. DNA for the CDR3: TGTGCCTGGAGTGTTGAGGGATTAAGGAACACCATATATTTT. Its protein is CAWSVEGLRNTIYF. Looking up the rest from reference TRBV30 and TRBJ1-3 gives the full variable domain: SQTIHQWPATLVQPVGSPLSLECTVEGTSNPNLYWYRQAAGRGLQLLFYSVGIGQISSEVPQNLSASRPQDRQFILSSKKLLLSDSGFYLCAWSVEGLRNTIYFGEGSWLTVV.

This clone was seen only a few times. The CDR3 region has the DNA TGTGCCAGCAGTGACGTTGACTATGGCTACACCTTC. Its protein is CASSDVDYGYTF. The genes are TRBV25-1 and TRBJ1-2; unclear D gene. CDR1 and CDR2 from the germline V gene are MGHDK and SYGVNS. V lost 3 bases, J lost 3 bases, and 5 bases lay in between. CDR3 size: 12 residues.